This T cell receptor (beta chain) stems from a study of regulatory T cells in long-lasting Graves disease. Study outcomes and limitations: A greater number of public clonotypes (approximately 2,700) was shared by persistent patients than by new patients (roughly 880).

Time point given: newly diagnosed GD, antithyroid drugs for less than 3 months. RNA extracted from PBMCs served as the sequencing template. This clonotype was detected many times. Its specificity is unknown. The germline V gene encodes CDR1 SEHNR and CDR2 FQNEAQ (reference sequence). The CDR3 is made up of 12 amino acids. Trimming removed 1 base at V and 5 bases at J, with 5 bases between. To make TCR beta libraries, researchers used iRepertoire HTBI primers and Arm-PCR of CDR3 regions. TCRdb ran MiXCR on the multiplex PCR reads and lists one entry per CDR3 protein. Of around 250,000 distinct CDR3 sequences in the sample, around 19% were seen once. These records were also assigned to another study, of T cells in Graves' hyperthyroidism and ophthalmopathy. That source notes: Initially, a first-round RT-PCR of the TCR CDR3 employed the HTBI primer set. The model made its ophthalmopathy prediction, and onset followed a median roughly 6.5 months later.

This TCR was recovered from a woman aged 25-40 years with Graves disease. This material consisted of peripheral blood mononuclear cells (PBMCs), taken at new diagnosis, from a patient treated with antithyroid drugs. The genes are TRBV7-9 and TRBJ1-2; no clear D gene. CDR3 sequence: CASSLVQYGYTF. The CDR3 nucleotides are TGTGCCAGCAGCTTAGTTCAGTATGGCTACACCTTC.